A single sample is the source of the 22 T cell receptor beta chains below, sequenced in a study of shared clonotypes between healthy human individuals. Repertoires were generated with immunoSEQ multiplex PCR, while TCRdb's copy carries only in-frame clones and drops some. Found here are millions of clones, roughly 95% of them singletons; the top ten hold 0.85% to 1.3%. CD45RO-negative CD8 cells positively selected for CCR7 made up the naive population, which excluded terminally differentiated effector memory CD45RA+ cells. Sequencing input: naive CD8+ T cells sorted from blood. The receptors shown here come from a man aged 18 to 29 in good health.

The chain has TRBV5-4 and TRBJ2-5; TRBD1 might be the D (6 bases). Germline CDR1 SGHNT, CDR2 YYREEE (reference sequence). This CDR3 is 14 amino acids long. V lost 2 bases to trimming and J lost 4 bases, with 12 bases between them. The CDR3: CASSLTEGGETQYF. CDR3 nucleotides: TGTGCCAGCAGCTTAACGGAAGGGGGAGAGACCCAGTACTTC. Full variable domain (rest looked up from reference TRBV5-4 and TRBJ2-5): ETGVTQSPTHLIKTRGQQVTLRCSSQSGHNTVSWYQQALGQGPQFIFQYYREEENGRGNFPPRFSGLQFPNYSSELNVNALELDDSALYLCASSLTEGGETQYFGPGTRLLVL.

The rearrangement uses TRBV2 and TRBJ1-2, with 8 bases that match TRBD1. V gave up 8 bases and J gave up 7 bases; unmatched junction bases: 6. The V gene's germline CDR1 is SNHLY and CDR2 FYNNEI. This CDR3 spans 12 amino acids. CDR3 nucleotides: TGTGCCAGCCAGACAGGGGAAGGTGGCTACACCTTC. Translated: CASQTGEGGYTF.

CDR3 DNA: TGCGCCAGCAGCCAAGAAATCACAGGGGAGGGCAATCAGCCCCAGCATTTT. This translates into CASSQEITGEGNQPQHF. The chain uses TRBV4-3 and TRBJ1-5; 7 bases agree with TRBD1. Trimming cost V 0 bases and J 2 bases; bases outside gene matches: 7. This CDR3 spans 17 amino acids. From germline, CDR1 is LGHNA and CDR2 YSLEER.

Of note for this clone: Different DNA sequences within this sample yield the same CDR3. The chain uses TRBV15 and TRBJ2-7, with D possibly matching TRBD2 (5 bases). Germline CDR1 LNHNV, CDR2 YYDKDF (reference sequence). CDR3 length: 14 residues. V lost 4 bases and J lost 0, with 10 bases in between. The CDR3 region is CATSNLGSSYEQYF. The CDR3 coding sequence is TGTGCCACCAGCAATCTAGGGAGCTCCTACGAGCAGTACTTC. Full variable domain (outside the CDR3, taken from reference TRBV15 and TRBJ2-7): DAMVIQNPRYQVTQFGKPVTLSCSQTLNHNVMYWYQQKSSQAPKLLFHYYDKDFNNEADTPDNFQSRRPNTSFCFLDIRSPGLGDTAMYLCATSNLGSSYEQYFGPGTRLTVT.

The CDR3 protein is CASSAAPSGGAEETQYF. The CDR3, as DNA: TGCGCCAGCAGCGCGGCCCCTAGCGGGGGGGCAGAAGAGACCCAGTACTTC. The chain has TRBV4-1 and TRBJ2-5, with 12 bases that match TRBD2. The junction had 10 bases not matched to a gene; V was cut back by 5 bases and J by 3 bases. CDR3 length: 17 residues. The germline V gene has CDR1 MGHRA and CDR2 YSYEKL.

CDR3 sequence: CASSQRQASGNTIYF. CDR3 nucleotide sequence: TGTGCCAGCAGCCAACGACAGGCCTCTGGAAACACCATATATTTT. V and J are TRBV27 and TRBJ1-3, with D possibly TRBD1 on 6 matching bases. CDR3 length: 15 amino acids. The germline V and J ends were trimmed by 6 bases and 0 bases, with 12 bases remaining between them. Per germline, CDR1 MNHEY and CDR2 SMNVEV (reference sequence).

This clone was counted only a few times. The chain couples TRBV30 to TRBJ2-5; D remains unclear. V gave up 4 bases and J gave up 1 base, with 10 bases separating them. In germline, CDR1 is GTSNPN, CDR2 SVGIG (reference sequence). The CDR3 runs 13 residues. The CDR3 sequence: CAWKKIFQETQYF. The CDR3 DNA sequence: TGTGCCTGGAAGAAGATATTCCAAGAGACCCAGTACTTC.

About this clone itself: This same CDR3 is encoded by further DNA sequences in the sample. The J gene is TRBJ2-7, the V gene TRBV5-1, with no clear D. Per the germline V gene, CDR1 is SGHRS and CDR2 is YFSETQ. CDR3 length equals 13 residues. Trimming took 0 bases from V and 3 from J, leaving 7 bases between them. The DNA of the CDR3 is TGCGCCAGCAGCTTGGGACCAAACTACGAGCAGTACTTC. Translation gives CASSLGPNYEQYF.

The chain recombines TRBV4-1 with TRBJ2-7, with 9 bases matching TRBD1. CDR1 and CDR2 from the germline V gene are MGHRA and YSYEKL. The CDR3 sequence is 17 residues long. V lost 3 bases to trimming and J lost 0 bases; unmatched junction nucleotides: 9. CDR3 loop: CASSQAAGTGISYEQYF. CDR3 in DNA: TGCGCCAGCAGCCAGGCTGCCGGGACAGGGATCTCCTACGAGCAGTACTTC.

The chain links TRBV4-3 to TRBJ2-7; a possible D gene is TRBD2 (5 bases). The CDR3 loop spans 16 amino acids. Trimming shortened V by 0 bases and J by 6 bases, and 18 bases separated the two germline ends. Germline V gene lookup returns CDR1 LGHNA and CDR2 YSLEER. In DNA, the CDR3 is TGCGCCAGCAGCCAAGAGGTGGGGAGCCCCCCAGGCGAGCAGTACTTC. This gives the protein CASSQEVGSPPGEQYF.

This chain joins TRBV19 and TRBJ1-2, with D unclear. Germline V gene data show CDR1 as LNHDA and CDR2 as SQIVND (reference sequence). This CDR3 contains 13 residues. V was shortened by 3 bases and J by 8 bases, with 13 bases between the two germline ends. CDR3 sequence (DNA): TGTGCCAGTAGTATTGAGGATGTGAGGGGCTACACCTTC. Translation: CASSIEDVRGYTF.

V and J are TRBV2 and TRBJ2-7, with TRBD2 matching over 10 bases. The CDR3 covers 16 residues. Germline assignment: CDR1 SNHLY and CDR2 FYNNEI. After removal of 4 bases from V and 4 bases from J, the junction contained 10 bases not matched to a gene. Here the CDR3 reads CASSGLAGVPLYEQYF. The CDR3 DNA reads as TGTGCCAGCAGTGGCCTAGCGGGAGTCCCCTTATACGAGCAGTACTTC.

A note on this clone: Germline and junction disagree at one end, which may indicate a read error. The chain is built from TRBV7-7 and TRBJ2-1; a weak D match, TRBD2 (6 bases). The V gene's germline CDR1 is SSHAT and CDR2 FNYEAQ (reference sequence). The CDR3 totals 15 residues. The CDR3 is CASSRGDSSYNEQFF. CDR3 coding DNA: TGTGCTAGCAGCCGCGGGGATAGCTCCTACAATGAGCAGTTCTTC.

V is TRBV7-8 and J is TRBJ2-5; maybe TRBD1 (5 bases). Per germline, CDR1 SGHVS and CDR2 FQNEAQ. The CDR3 runs 15 residues. V shed 1 base and J shed 0 bases, with 9 bases lying between them. CDR3 sequence: CASSLGGSYQETQYF. In DNA form, the CDR3 reads TGTGCCAGCAGCTTAGGGGGCTCGTACCAAGAGACCCAGTACTTC.

This clone was seen only once. The V gene is TRBV27, the J gene TRBJ2-1; unclear D gene. Germline-derived CDR1 and CDR2 are MNHEY and SMNVEV (reference sequence). V gave up 5 bases and J gave up 9 bases, with 14 bases separating them. The CDR3 spans 13 residues. The CDR3 sequence: CASSPGFLGEQFF. The CDR3 DNA follows: TGTGCCAGCAGTCCAGGATTCTTAGGTGAGCAGTTCTTC.

The genes are TRBV7-2 and TRBJ2-2; possibly TRBD2 for D (6 bases). The V end lost 6 bases, the J end lost 3 bases, and 20 bases lay between the germline ends. The CDR3 consists of 17 residues. Germline V lookup: CDR1 SGHTA, CDR2 FQGNSA. The CDR3 sequence: CASRDRPPGLYTGELFF. DNA for the CDR3: TGTGCCAGCAGAGACCGACCTCCGGGACTTTACACCGGGGAGCTGTTTTTT.

The chain is built from TRBV28 and TRBJ1-5, with D uncertain. This CDR3 has 14 residues. From germline, CDR1 is MDHEN and CDR2 SYDVKM. The V gene lost 9 bases and the J gene lost 2 bases, with 14 bases spanning the gap. CDR3 in DNA: TGTGCCAGTACCGACATGCCGGGCAATCAGCCCCAGCATTTT. Translated, it gives CASTDMPGNQPQHF.

The chain links TRBV2 to TRBJ2-2, with 11 bases aligning to TRBD2. This CDR3 comprises 18 residues. Germline CDR1 and CDR2: SNHLY and FYNNEI. V shed 3 bases and J 2 bases; nucleotides not matched to a gene: 8. The CDR3 is CASSESSGGKFNTGELFF. For the CDR3, the DNA is TGTGCCAGCAGTGAGTCTAGCGGGGGGAAATTTAACACCGGGGAGCTGTTTTTT.

This chain connects TRBV7-9 to TRBJ1-1; TRBD1 aligns across 7 bases. The J segment lost 3 bases and the V segment lost 4 bases, leaving 14 bases of the junction unmatched. There are 17 residues in the CDR3. Germline V CDR1 and CDR2: SEHNR, FQNEAQ (reference sequence). The CDR3: CASSSPRDSRRDTEAFF. Written as DNA, the CDR3 is TGTGCCAGCAGCTCGCCGAGGGACAGCAGACGTGACACTGAAGCTTTCTTT.

On this clone itself: Additional DNA sequences in this sample encode the identical CDR3. The chain employs TRBV6-5 and TRBJ2-7, with 10 nucleotides matching TRBD2. Losses at the gene ends were 4 bases for V and 2 bases for J; bases not matched to a gene: 2. The CDR3 runs to 14 residues. Germline lookup yields CDR1 MNHEY and CDR2 SVGAGI. The DNA of the CDR3 is TGTGCCAGCAGTTTGCTAGCGGGAGCCTACGAGCAGTACTTC. It encodes CASSLLAGAYEQYF.

The J gene is TRBJ2-1, the V gene TRBV29-1; 9 nucleotides match TRBD2. The CDR3 totals 13 residues. Unmatched junction bases numbered 7, after V lost 5 bases and J lost 8 bases. Germline loops: CDR1 SQVTM, CDR2 ANQGSEA. In nucleotides, the CDR3 is TGCAGCGTTCCCGGACTAGCGTTGGATGAGCAGTTCTTC. Its translation: CSVPGLALDEQFF.

The chain's CDR3 is CASQDRTSNEQFF. The CDR3 bases are TGTGCCAGCCAGGACAGAACGTCCAATGAGCAGTTCTTC. V usage is TRBV11-3 and J usage is TRBJ2-1; maybe TRBD1 (6 bases). Germline lookup yields CDR1 SGHNT and CDR2 YENEEA. Between the trimmed V and J ends, which lost 8 bases and 6 bases, there was a span of 14 bases. The CDR3 sequence is 13 residues long.